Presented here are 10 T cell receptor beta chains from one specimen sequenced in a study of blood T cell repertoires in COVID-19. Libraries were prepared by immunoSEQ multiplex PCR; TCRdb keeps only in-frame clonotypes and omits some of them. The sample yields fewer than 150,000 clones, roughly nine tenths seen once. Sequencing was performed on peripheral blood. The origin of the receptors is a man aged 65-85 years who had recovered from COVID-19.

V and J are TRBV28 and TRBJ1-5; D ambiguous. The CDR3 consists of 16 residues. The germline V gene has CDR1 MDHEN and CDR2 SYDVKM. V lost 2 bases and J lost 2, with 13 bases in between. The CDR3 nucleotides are TGTGCCAGCAGTTTAGGAGTAATGGTGGGCAATCAGCCCCAGCATTTT. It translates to CASSLGVMVGNQPQHF.

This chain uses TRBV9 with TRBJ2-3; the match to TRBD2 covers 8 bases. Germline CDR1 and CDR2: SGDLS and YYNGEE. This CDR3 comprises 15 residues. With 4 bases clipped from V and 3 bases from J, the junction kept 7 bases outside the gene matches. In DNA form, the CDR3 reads TGTGCCAGCAGCCCAACCGGGGGGGCTACAGATACGCAGTATTTT. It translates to CASSPTGGATDTQYF. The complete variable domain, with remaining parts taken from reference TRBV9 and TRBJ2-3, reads DSGVTQTPKHLITATGQRVTLRCSPRSGDLSVYWYQQSLDQGLQFLIQYYNGEERAKGNILERFSAQQFPDLHSELNLSSLELGDSALYFCASSPTGGATDTQYFGPGTRLTVL.

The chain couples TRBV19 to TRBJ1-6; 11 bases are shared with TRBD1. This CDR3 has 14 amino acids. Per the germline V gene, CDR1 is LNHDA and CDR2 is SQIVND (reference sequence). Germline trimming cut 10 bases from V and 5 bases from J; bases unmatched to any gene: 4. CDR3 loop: CATRDRGNNSPLHF. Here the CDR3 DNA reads TGTGCCACCCGGGACAGGGGGAATAATTCACCCCTCCACTTT.

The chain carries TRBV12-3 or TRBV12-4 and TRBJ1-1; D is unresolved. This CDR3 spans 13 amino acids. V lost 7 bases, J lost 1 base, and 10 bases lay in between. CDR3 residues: CASNYNQNTEAFF. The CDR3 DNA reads TGTGCCAGCAACTACAACCAGAACACTGAAGCTTTCTTT.

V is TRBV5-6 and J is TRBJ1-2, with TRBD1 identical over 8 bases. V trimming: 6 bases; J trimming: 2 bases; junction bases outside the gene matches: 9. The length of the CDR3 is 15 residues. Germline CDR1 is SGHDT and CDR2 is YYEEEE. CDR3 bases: TGTGCCAGCAACCTTTGGCAGGGGGCGAACTATGGCTACACCTTC. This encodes CASNLWQGANYGYTF.

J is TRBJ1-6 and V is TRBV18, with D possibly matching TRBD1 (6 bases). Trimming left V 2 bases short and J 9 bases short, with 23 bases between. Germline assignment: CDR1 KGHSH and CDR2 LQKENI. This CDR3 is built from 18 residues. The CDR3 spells CASSPRGFRPQEGSPLHF. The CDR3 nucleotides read TGTGCCAGCTCACCAAGGGGGTTCCGGCCTCAAGAGGGTTCACCCCTCCACTTT.

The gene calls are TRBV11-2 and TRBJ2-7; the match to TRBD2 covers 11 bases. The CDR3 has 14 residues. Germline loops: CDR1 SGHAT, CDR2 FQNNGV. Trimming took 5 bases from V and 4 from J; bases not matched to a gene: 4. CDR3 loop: CASSPGTSGYEQYF. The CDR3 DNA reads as TGTGCCAGCAGCCCAGGGACTAGCGGATACGAGCAGTACTTC.

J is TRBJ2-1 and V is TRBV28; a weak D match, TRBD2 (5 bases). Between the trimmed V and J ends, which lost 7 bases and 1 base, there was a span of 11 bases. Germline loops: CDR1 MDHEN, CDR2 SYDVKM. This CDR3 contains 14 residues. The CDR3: CASTTGLSYNEQFF. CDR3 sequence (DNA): TGTGCCAGCACGACTGGACTTTCCTACAATGAGCAGTTCTTC.

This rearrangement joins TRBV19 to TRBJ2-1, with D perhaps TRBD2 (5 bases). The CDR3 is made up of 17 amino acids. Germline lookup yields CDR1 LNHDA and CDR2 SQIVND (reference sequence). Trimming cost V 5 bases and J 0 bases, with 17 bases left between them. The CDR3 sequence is CASSSRWTPYSYNEQFF. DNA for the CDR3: TGTGCCAGTAGTTCTCGGTGGACTCCCTACTCCTACAATGAGCAGTTCTTC.

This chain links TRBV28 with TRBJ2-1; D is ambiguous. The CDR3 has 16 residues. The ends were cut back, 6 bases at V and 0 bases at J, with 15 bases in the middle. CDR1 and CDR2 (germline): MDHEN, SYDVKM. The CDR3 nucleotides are TGTGCCAGCAGCGGATGGGCGCCGAGCTCCTACAATGAGCAGTTCTTC. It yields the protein CASSGWAPSSYNEQFF.